This T cell receptor (beta chain) was obtained from a study of a mutant IDH1 vaccine in newly diagnosed glioma. Overall study context: Patients' prior therapy spanned radiotherapy, temozolomide, or both; most underwent both.

Repertoires were generated with immunoSEQ multiplex PCR, while TCRdb's copy carries only in-frame clones and drops some. The sample consists of 84,000 or so clones, approximately 75% of them appearing once. Findings of the study overall: Pseudoprogression showed no apparent link to changes in top peripheral T cell clonotypes. Vaccine-induced immune responses were detected in approximately 93% of patients.

As concerns this clone: Its target is unknown.

Time point given: week 47, end of study. Vaccine doses each comprised 300 ug of mutant IDH1 20-mer peptide, with topical imiquimod. Tumors from donors were new WHO grade 3 or 4 IDH1-mutant astrocytomas with ATRX loss. The sequencing used PBMCs, collected from a glioma patient whose treatment included an IDH1 peptide vaccine. The sequence derives from a man aged 40-55 years with glioma.

CDR3 nucleotides: TGTGCCAGCAGCCACTATGATACGGGGGGCGCAGAATTAGGTACTGAAGCTTTCTTT. This translates into CASSHYDTGGAELGTEAFF. The chain carries TRBV12-1 and TRBJ1-1. TRBV12-1 has pseudogene status. The CDR3 length is 19 residues.